These T cell receptor beta chains were read from a single sample in a study of blood T cell repertoires in COVID-19. Measured with immunoSEQ multiplex PCR; TCRdb has only the in-frame clones, and not every one. The sample yields over 200,000 clones, around 88% seen once. The sequenced sample was PBMCs or T cells enriched from blood (not recorded which). Every receptor here comes from a middle-aged woman with acute COVID-19. Both conserved end residues are part of each CDR3. A D gene is named only where the DNA matches it firmly. Size values are once, few and many counts, or a class for expanded clones, and some rows have none.

CDR3aa	CDR3nt	d_gene	abundance	v_gene	j_gene
CASSRSESNTGELFF	TGTGCCAGCAGCCGTAGTGAGTCGAACACCGGGGAGCTGTTTTTT	-	-	TRBV7-9	TRBJ2-2
CATSALGGGTIYF	TGTGCCACCAGTGCCCTAGGGGGGGGCACCATATATTTT	-	-	TRBV24-1	TRBJ1-3
CAIAGPTAGDTQYF	TGTGCCATCGCGGGCCCTACCGCCGGGGATACGCAGTATTTT	-	-	TRBV10-3	TRBJ2-3
CASSLGLVEQYF	TGTGCCAGCAGCCTCGGACTTGTGGAGCAGTACTTC	-	-	TRBV7-2	TRBJ2-7
CASSPLGQGDEQYF	TGTGCCAGCTCACCACTGGGACAGGGAGACGAGCAGTACTTC	TRBD1	-	TRBV18	TRBJ2-7
CAISPNHRSDTQYF	TGTGCCATCAGCCCCAACCACCGGTCGGATACGCAGTATTTT	-	once	TRBV10-3	TRBJ2-3
CASSFTGEKLFF	TGTGCCAGCAGTTTCACGGGGGAAAAACTGTTTTTT	-	-	TRBV12-3/TRBV12-4	TRBJ1-4
CASSLEVGGGNTEAFF	TGTGCCAGCAGCTTAGAAGTCGGGGGTGGAAACACTGAAGCTTTCTTT	-	-	TRBV11-3	TRBJ1-1
CASSYTYRTGGAFF	TGTGCCAGCAGTTACACCTATAGGACAGGGGGAGCTTTCTTT	TRBD1	few	TRBV6-2/TRBV6-3	TRBJ1-1
CASTQTGMGTEAFF	TGTGCCAGCACTCAGACAGGGATGGGCACTGAAGCTTTCTTT	TRBD1	-	TRBV9	TRBJ1-1
CASSLAGRALHF	TGTGCCAGCAGCTTAGCCGGGAGAGCCCTCCACTTT	-	-	TRBV11-2	TRBJ1-6
CSASWTSNTGELFF	TGCAGTGCTAGTTGGACTTCCAACACCGGGGAGCTGTTTTTT	-	-	TRBV20-1	TRBJ2-2
CASSGALQTQYF	TGTGCCAGCAGTGGGGCCCTTCAAACCCAGTACTTC	-	-	TRBV2	TRBJ2-5
CASSPGGGLATEAFF	TGTGCCAGCTCACCCGGGGGGGGGCTGGCCACTGAAGCTTTCTTT	-	-	TRBV18	TRBJ1-1
CASSLTGGSYEQYF	TGTGCCAGCAGTTTAACCGGGGGCTCCTACGAGCAGTACTTC	-	-	TRBV27	TRBJ2-7
CASSLAGFVAGNTIYF	TGTGCCAGCAGCTTGGCCGGGTTTGTAGCTGGAAACACCATATATTTT	-	-	TRBV5-5	TRBJ1-3
CASSPGGSSYNSPLHF	TGCGCCAGCAGTCCCGGGGGATCGTCCTATAATTCACCCCTCCACTTT	-	-	TRBV5-1	TRBJ1-6
CSVATGREQPQHF	TGCAGCGTGGCCACGGGCCGGGAGCAGCCCCAGCATTTT	-	once	TRBV29-1	TRBJ1-5
CASSHPDRVSGYTF	TGTGCCAGTAGTCACCCTGACAGGGTGAGTGGCTACACCTTC	TRBD1	-	TRBV19	TRBJ1-2
CASSQVVGGSNQPQHF	TGTGCCAGCAGCCAAGTCGTGGGGGGTAGCAATCAGCCCCAGCATTTT	-	-	TRBV4-2	TRBJ1-5
CASSQPRETQYF	TGCGCCAGCAGCCAACCGCGGGAGACCCAGTACTTC	-	-	TRBV4-1	TRBJ2-5
CASSYTSGTPYGYTF	TGTGCCAGCAGTTACACCTCCGGGACTCCCTATGGCTACACCTTC	-	once	TRBV6-2/TRBV6-3	TRBJ1-2
CSASLFGQGNDGYTF	TGCAGTGCTAGTCTCTTCGGACAGGGGAATGATGGCTACACCTTC	TRBD1	-	TRBV20-1	TRBJ1-2
CASRAGQHLYGYTF	TGTGCCAGCAGGGCGGGACAGCACCTCTATGGCTACACCTTC	TRBD1	-	TRBV28	TRBJ1-2
CASSRGMNTEAFF	TGCGCCAGCAGCCGGGGGATGAACACTGAAGCTTTCTTT	-	once	TRBV5-1	TRBJ1-1
CASSLGGQGADTQYF	TGTGCCAGCAGCTTGGGCGGACAGGGGGCAGATACGCAGTATTTT	TRBD1	-	TRBV5-4	TRBJ2-3
CASKREGPNEQFF	TGTGCCAGCAAGCGGGAGGGCCCCAATGAGCAGTTCTTC	TRBD2	-	TRBV2	TRBJ2-1